Below, 23 T cell receptor beta chains from the same sample are listed, as sequenced in a study of shared clonotypes between healthy human individuals. Produced via immunoSEQ multiplex PCR; TCRdb's table is partial and in-frame only. The table shows roughly 2.2 million clones, with over 90% occurring only once. Sequenced input: naive CD4+ T cells from PBMCs. The subset is: CD45RA+ positively selected. Receptor source: a man between 18 and 29 years old in good health. Some clones in this sample may be carry-over from other donors' samples.

The chain is built from TRBV28 and TRBJ2-3; D gene ambiguous. CDR3 length equals 15 residues. Between the trimmed V and J ends, which lost 3 bases and 4 bases, there was a span of 14 bases. Germline CDR1 is MDHEN and CDR2 is SYDVKM. DNA for the CDR3: TGTGCCAGCAGTTTCGGCTCCGGACCCTCAGATACGCAGTATTTT. Amino acid sequence: CASSFGSGPSDTQYF.

The chain employs TRBV5-1 and TRBJ1-1, with D tentatively TRBD1 (5 bases). Per the germline V gene, CDR1 is SGHRS and CDR2 is YFSETQ. Between the trimmed V and J ends, which lost 0 bases and 1 base, there was a span of 10 bases. This CDR3 is 15 amino acids long. DNA for the CDR3: TGCGCCAGCAGCTTGGGCCTGGGGCGGAACACTGAAGCTTTCTTT. Translating gives CASSLGLGRNTEAFF.

As DNA, the CDR3 is TGTGCCAGCAGCCAAAATCCGCGATCGGGGACATCTAATGGAAACACCATATATTTT. Protein product: CASSQNPRSGTSNGNTIYF. V is TRBV14 and J is TRBJ1-3, with D possibly TRBD1 on 6 matching bases. The CDR3 totals 19 residues. CDR1 is SGHDN and CDR2 is FVKESK in the germline V gene. V lost 2 bases and J 3 bases, leaving 23 bases between the germline ends.

Worth noting for this clone: Different DNA sequences within this sample yield the same CDR3. The chain employs TRBV11-2 and TRBJ2-7; 12 bases fit TRBD2. CDR1 is SGHAT, CDR2 FQNNGV, per germline. J was trimmed by 4 bases and V by 1 base; bases with no gene match: 2. The CDR3 totals 15 residues. The CDR3 is CASSLGTSGTYEQYF. CDR3 DNA sequence: TGTGCCAGCAGCTTAGGGACTAGCGGGACGTACGAGCAGTACTTC.

CDR3 protein: CASSEGARNTEAFF. The CDR3 DNA is TGTGCCAGCAGTGAAGGGGCCAGGAACACTGAAGCTTTCTTT. V is TRBV6-1 and J is TRBJ1-1; D uncertain. CDR1 and CDR2 (germline): MNHNS, SASEGT. Trimming removed 1 base from V and 1 base from J, with 7 bases in between. The CDR3 is made up of 14 amino acids.

V is TRBV29-1 and J is TRBJ2-1, with 7 positions matching TRBD1. From germline, CDR1 is SQVTM and CDR2 ANQGSEA. The CDR3 has 14 amino acids. V shed 7 bases, J shed 1 base, and the junction held 7 bases outside the gene matches. CDR3 DNA sequence: TGCAGCGCCGAAGGGGGCCGGTCCTACAATGAGCAGTTCTTC. This sequence encodes CSAEGGRSYNEQFF.

J is TRBJ2-1 and V is TRBV7-9; 8 nucleotides agree with TRBD2. Germline V gene data show CDR1 as SEHNR and CDR2 as FQNEAQ (reference sequence). The CDR3 has 16 residues. Germline trimming cut 11 bases from V and 0 bases from J; bases unmatched to any gene: 12. The CDR3 nucleotides are TGTGCCTACGAGTCTAGCGGGTGGAGCTCCTACAATGAGCAGTTCTTC. This codes for CAYESSGWSSYNEQFF.

The genes are TRBV9 and TRBJ1-5, with 11 nucleotides matching TRBD1. The CDR3 extends over 14 amino acids. Germline V gene lookup returns CDR1 SGDLS and CDR2 YYNGEE. Trimming took 4 bases from V and 8 from J; bases not matched to a gene: 5. The CDR3: CASSPGQGGKPQHF. CDR3 bases: TGTGCCAGCAGCCCGGGACAGGGGGGGAAGCCCCAGCATTTT.

The genes are TRBV28 and TRBJ2-5; 9 bases are a match to TRBD2. Germline V gene data show CDR1 as MDHEN and CDR2 as SYDVKM. J was trimmed by 4 bases and V by 6 bases; bases with no gene match: 15. The CDR3 sequence is 17 residues long. In DNA form, the CDR3 reads TGTGCCAGCAGCCTCCCCTCGGGCGGGAGGGTCGGAGAGACCCAGTACTTC. Translation: CASSLPSGGRVGETQYF.

As concerns this clone: The same CDR3 also results from other DNA sequences found in this sample. The J gene is TRBJ1-4, the V gene TRBV5-1; no reliable D call. The CDR3 is made up of 14 amino acids. V was shortened by 3 bases and J by 4 bases, with 10 bases between the two germline ends. Looked up from germline, CDR1 is SGHRS and CDR2 is YFSETQ. DNA of the CDR3: TGCGCCAGCAGCTCGGACGGATTTAATGAAAAACTGTTTTTT. It encodes CASSSDGFNEKLFF.

The chain combines TRBV18 with TRBJ1-2; perhaps TRBD1 as D (5 bases). Germline V CDR1 and CDR2: KGHSH, LQKENI. CDR3 length: 14 amino acids. The V gene lost 3 bases and the J gene lost 6 bases, with 14 bases spanning the gap. The CDR3: CASSPVGAGDGYTF. CDR3 DNA sequence: TGTGCCAGCTCACCGGTCGGGGCTGGGGATGGCTACACCTTC.

The V call is TRBV27, the J call TRBJ2-7, with 8 bases aligning to TRBD1. V lost 0 bases to trimming and J lost 5 bases; unmatched junction nucleotides: 12. CDR1 is MNHEY and CDR2 is SMNVEV in the germline V gene (reference sequence). This CDR3 is 17 amino acids long. CDR3 bases: TGTGCCAGCAGTTTATCGGGTTGGACAGGGACCTCACACGAGCAGTACTTC. Translating gives CASSLSGWTGTSHEQYF.

The rearrangement joins TRBV9 to TRBJ1-2, with a weak D call TRBD1 (5 bases). The CDR3 is 16 residues long. CDR1 and CDR2 (germline): SGDLS, YYNGEE. Trimming cost V 0 bases and J 1 base, with 13 bases left between them. The CDR3, as DNA: TGTGCCAGCAGCGTAGGAGCCGGGGGAGGTAACTATGGCTACACCTTC. Amino acid sequence: CASSVGAGGGNYGYTF.

The chain has TRBV7-9 and TRBJ2-7; TRBD1 aligns across 11 bases. The length of the CDR3 is 15 residues. J lost 3 bases, V lost 4 bases, and 5 bases had no gene match. CDR1 SEHNR and CDR2 FQNEAQ come from the germline V gene (reference sequence). The CDR3 coding sequence is TGTGCCAGCAGCTCGCCGGGACAGGGGGGCTACGAGCAGTACTTC. This translates into CASSSPGQGGYEQYF.

CDR3 sequence reads: CASSLGGQALYGYTF. As DNA, the CDR3 is TGTGCCAGCAGCTTGGGAGGACAGGCCTTATATGGCTACACCTTC. V is TRBV5-4 and J is TRBJ1-2; 7 bases are shared with TRBD1. The V gene's germline CDR1 is SGHNT and CDR2 YYREEE (reference sequence). V trimming: 0 bases; J trimming: 5 bases; junction bases outside the gene matches: 7. This CDR3 has 15 amino acids.

This clone occurred once. The V and J genes are TRBV27 and TRBJ2-6; the D is unclear. The germline V gene has CDR1 MNHEY and CDR2 SMNVEV (reference sequence). This CDR3 has 19 residues. V lost 6 bases, J lost 0 bases, and 21 bases lay in between. CDR3 bases: TGTGCCAGCAGCCAGAGGCCGGATGTATTGCGCTCTGGGGCCAACGTCCTGACTTTC. Its translation: CASSQRPDVLRSGANVLTF.

The gene calls are TRBV9 and TRBJ2-2; D uncertain. CDR1 and CDR2 (germline): SGDLS, YYNGEE. This CDR3 comprises 15 residues. Trimming cost V 3 bases and J 3 bases, with 12 bases left between them. The CDR3 sequence: CASSALPRDTGELFF. For the CDR3, the DNA is TGTGCCAGCAGCGCTTTGCCTCGAGACACCGGGGAGCTGTTTTTT.

This chain connects TRBV4-3 to TRBJ2-2; D might be TRBD2 (5 bases). The CDR3 sequence is 15 residues long. Trimming stripped 0 bases from V and 4 bases from J, with 9 bases between. Per germline, CDR1 LGHNA and CDR2 YSLEER. The CDR3 DNA is TGCGCCAGCAGCCAAGAAGCGGTCTTCACCGGGGAGCTGTTTTTT. Its translation: CASSQEAVFTGELFF.

This sequence joins TRBV2 and TRBJ2-3; D remains ambiguous. V shed 4 bases and J shed 4 bases, with 15 bases lying between them. The length of the CDR3 is 15 residues. Germline CDR1 and CDR2: SNHLY and FYNNEI. The CDR3, as DNA: TGTGCCAGCAGTGCTGGTAGAGGCCGGGCAGATACGCAGTATTTT. This codes for CASSAGRGRADTQYF.

The chain uses TRBV29-1 and TRBJ2-5; D call uncertain. Trimming took 0 bases from V and 5 from J, leaving 4 bases between them. In germline, CDR1 is SQVTM, CDR2 ANQGSEA. The CDR3 is made up of 11 amino acids. CDR3 region: CSVEDLETQYF. CDR3 DNA: TGCAGCGTTGAAGATCTGGAGACCCAGTACTTC.

This rearrangement joins TRBV19 to TRBJ2-3, with TRBD2 matching over 12 bases. The CDR3 has 17 amino acids. The junction had 7 bases not matched to a gene; V was cut back by 3 bases and J by 3 bases. The germline V gene has CDR1 LNHDA and CDR2 SQIVND (reference sequence). The CDR3 DNA is TGTGCCAGTAGTATTGCGAAGACTAGCGGGAGAACAGATACGCAGTATTTT. It yields the protein CASSIAKTSGRTDTQYF.

J is TRBJ1-1 and V is TRBV5-1; D unresolved. Germline V gene sequence: CDR1 SGHRS, CDR2 YFSETQ. Trimming removed 4 bases at V and 0 bases at J, with 7 bases between. CDR3 length: 13 residues. CDR3 protein: CASSRDLNTEAFF. The CDR3, as DNA: TGCGCCAGCAGCCGTGACCTGAACACTGAAGCTTTCTTT.

The rearrangement links TRBV18 to TRBJ2-7; D not certain. Trimming pared 1 base from V and 5 bases from J, leaving 6 bases between. This CDR3 has 12 amino acids. From germline, CDR1 is KGHSH and CDR2 LQKENI. The CDR3 reads CASSPLRDEQYF. CDR3 sequence (DNA): TGTGCCAGCTCACCACTTCGGGACGAGCAGTACTTC.